Below, one T cell receptor beta chain is given with its context. The antigen is unknown. The record originates from a study of cytomegalovirus exposure and HLA in healthy donors. Background on the study: As released early, the data held about 85 million unique TCRs from HLA-typed donors. Falling in the Caucasian-associated ancestry cluster were roughly 80% of some 400 genotyped donors. Notes on the study in general: Associated with cytomegalovirus, according to the listing, were around 160 TCR beta chains. Near-uniform donor sequencing depth was presumed by presence/absence analyses.

The CDR3 sequence is 15 residues long. Germline assignment: CDR1 SGHNT and CDR2 YYREEE (reference sequence). After removal of 3 bases from V and 3 bases from J, the junction contained 3 bases not matched to a gene. A multiplex PCR was run with 60 Vbeta primers and 13 Jbeta primers. Profiled with immunoSEQ multiplex PCR; TCRdb holds only in-frame clones, not every one. This sample yields 70,000 to 85,000 clones, of which approximately 67% are seen a single time; under 4.5% belongs to the top ten. V is TRBV5-4 and J is TRBJ2-1; 10 nucleotides match TRBD1. The TCR comes from a male donor in good health and CMV-seropositive. Material for sequencing was PBMCs. CDR3 nucleotides: TGTGCCAGCAGCTCCGGGACAGGGGACTACAATGAGCAGTTCTTC. Protein: CASSSGTGDYNEQFF.